Shown below are 2 T cell receptor beta chains from a single sample sequenced in a study of neurological immune-mediated disorders. TCRdb re-derived calls from the 5' RACE reads in MiXCR, one entry per CDR3 protein. Counted here are tens of thousands of distinct CDR3 sequences, about 6% occurring once; the ten biggest clones make up 0.55% to 0.6%. The specimen sequenced was CD4+ T cells from blood. The receptor set was obtained from a middle-aged woman in good health.

This clonotype was detected ten times or more. The chain joins TRBV5-6 to TRBJ2-3, with D possibly TRBD1 on 6 matching bases. The CDR3 totals 15 residues. Per germline, CDR1 SGHDT and CDR2 YYEEEE. Trimming took off 4 bases at V and 3 bases at J, with 15 bases between the two ends. The CDR3 DNA follows: TGTGCCAGCAGCGAGACTGGACAGAAAACAGATACGCAGTATTTT. This translates into CASSETGQKTDTQYF.

The table lists this clonotype with many counts. The chain is built from TRBV20-1 and TRBJ2-6; no reliable D call. Germline CDR1 and CDR2: DFQATT and SNEGSKA (reference sequence). V lost 0 bases and J 0 bases, leaving 3 bases between the germline ends. The CDR3 has 14 amino acids. This chain's CDR3 is CSARESSGANVLTF. As DNA, the CDR3 is TGCAGTGCTAGAGAATCCTCTGGGGCCAACGTCCTGACTTTC.